One and the same sample provided the 22 T cell receptor beta chains below, sequenced in a study of cytomegalovirus exposure and HLA in healthy donors. Primers: 60 Vbeta forward and 13 Jbeta reverse. Measured with immunoSEQ multiplex PCR; TCRdb has only the in-frame clones, and not every one. The table lists about 90,000 clones, about 72% of them singletons. Material: PBMCs. The receptors here all came from a man aged 25 to 40 in good health and CMV-seronegative.

This clone has a handful of counts. The chain recombines TRBV7-9 with TRBJ2-6, with D possibly matching TRBD1 (6 bases). V shed 3 bases and J shed 4 bases, with 16 bases lying between them. Germline CDR1 reads SEHNR; CDR2 reads FQNEAQ (reference sequence). The CDR3 is 17 amino acids. The CDR3, as DNA: TGTGCCAGCAGCTTCACATCACAGGGAGCGGGGGCCAACGTCCTGACTTTC. This encodes CASSFTSQGAGANVLTF.

The CDR3 nucleotides are TGTGCCAGCAGCCCCAACTTCCAGGTTGATGAGCAGTTCTTC. Translating gives CASSPNFQVDEQFF. V and J are TRBV7-9 and TRBJ2-1; D uncertain. This CDR3 contains 14 residues. Germline V gene sequence: CDR1 SEHNR, CDR2 FQNEAQ (reference sequence). The germline V and J ends were trimmed by 5 bases and 8 bases, with 16 bases remaining between them. Combining the CDR3 with reference TRBV7-9 and TRBJ2-1 gives the whole variable domain DTGVSQNPRHKITKRGQNVTFRCDPISEHNRLYWYRQTLGQGPEFLTYFQNEAQLEKSRLLSDRFSAERPKGSFSTLEIQRTEQGDSAMYLCASSPNFQVDEQFFGPGTRLTVL.

The chain couples TRBV28 to TRBJ1-5; TRBD1 matches at 8 bases. CDR3 length equals 12 residues. V lost 1 base, J lost 15 bases, and 5 bases stayed unmatched. Germline V gene lookup returns CDR1 MDHEN and CDR2 SYDVKM. The CDR3 loop reads CASSLLDRELHF. CDR3 sequence (DNA): TGTGCCAGCAGTTTATTGGACAGGGAGCTGCATTTT.

CDR3 loop: CASRGTGTGRTYEQYF. For the CDR3, the DNA is TGTGCCAGCAGGGGGACCGGGACAGGGCGGACCTACGAGCAGTACTTC. The V and J genes are TRBV28 and TRBJ2-7; 9 nucleotides line up with TRBD1. The CDR3 totals 16 residues. Germline loops: CDR1 MDHEN, CDR2 SYDVKM. With V trimmed by 6 bases and J by 2 bases, 11 bases remained unmatched.

This clone showed up just a few times. The V gene is TRBV7-6, the J gene TRBJ2-2; 8 nucleotides line up with TRBD2. Germline-derived CDR1 and CDR2 are SGHVS and FNYEAQ. V was clipped by 0 bases and J by 2 bases; unmatched bases: 5. The CDR3 length is 17 residues. CDR3 bases: TGTGCCAGCAGCTTAGCTACTAGCGGACCCAACACCGGGGAGCTGTTTTTT. It encodes CASSLATSGPNTGELFF.

The V gene is TRBV2, the J gene TRBJ2-5; D perhaps matches TRBD1 (7 bases). V shed 10 bases and J shed 7 bases, with 25 bases lying between them. The germline gives CDR1 SNHLY, CDR2 FYNNEI. The CDR3 contains 15 residues. CDR3 amino acids: CATRGGLGGIGTQYF. As DNA, the CDR3 is TGTGCCACCCGAGGGGGCCTAGGAGGGATAGGGACCCAGTACTTC.

The chain recombines TRBV7-9 with TRBJ2-3; 7 positions match TRBD1. Germline trimming cut 8 bases from V and 1 base from J; bases unmatched to any gene: 6. In germline, CDR1 is SEHNR, CDR2 FQNEAQ (reference sequence). This CDR3 has 14 residues. The CDR3 reads CASCRTGGTDTQYF. The CDR3 coding sequence is TGTGCCAGCTGCCGAACAGGGGGCACAGATACGCAGTATTTT.

The rearrangement links TRBV6-1 to TRBJ1-6, with D unclear. Trimming pared 0 bases from V and 5 bases from J, leaving 8 bases between. The germline V gene has CDR1 MNHNS and CDR2 SASEGT. This CDR3 is 15 amino acids long. DNA for the CDR3: TGTGCCAGCAGTGAAGCCGGCGGAGATAATTCACCCCTCCACTTT. Translating gives CASSEAGGDNSPLHF.

The chain recombines TRBV9 with TRBJ1-4, with D perhaps matching TRBD1 (5 bases). Germline V CDR1 and CDR2: SGDLS, YYNGEE. Trimming removed 3 bases from V and 7 bases from J, with 13 bases in between. The length of the CDR3 is 14 residues. The CDR3: CASSAQGAVEKLFF. CDR3 bases: TGTGCCAGCAGCGCTCAAGGGGCCGTTGAAAAACTGTTTTTT.

This chain links TRBV6-6 with TRBJ2-7, with D perhaps matching TRBD1 (6 bases). Germline CDR1 is MNHNY and CDR2 is SVGAGI (reference sequence). The CDR3 is made up of 14 amino acids. V lost 4 bases and J lost 2, with 12 bases in between. The CDR3 DNA follows: TGTGCCAGCAGTTCCCCGGACAGAACCTACGAGCAGTACTTC. Translated: CASSSPDRTYEQYF.

The genes are TRBV2 and TRBJ1-2, with D maybe TRBD1 (6 bases). From germline, CDR1 is SNHLY and CDR2 FYNNEI. The ends were cut back, 6 bases at V and 5 bases at J, with 19 bases in the middle. The CDR3 has 15 amino acids. The chain's CDR3 is CASRGGAPEGYGYTF. In nucleotides, the CDR3 is TGTGCCAGCAGGGGGGGGGCCCCGGAAGGGTATGGCTACACCTTC.

The chain employs TRBV25-1 and TRBJ1-2; 8 bases line up with TRBD1. The CDR3 has 14 amino acids. Germline V lookup: CDR1 MGHDK, CDR2 SYGVNS. The V segment lost 8 bases and the J segment 5 bases; nucleotides outside the gene matches: 10. CDR3 amino acids: CASQYGQGWYGYTF. The CDR3 nucleotides are TGTGCCAGCCAATACGGACAGGGTTGGTATGGCTACACCTTC.

The CDR3 nucleotides read TGTGCCAGCAGCCCGCCTAAACAGGGGCCTGAATATGGCTACACCTTC. Its translation is CASSPPKQGPEYGYTF. The rearrangement links TRBV7-9 to TRBJ1-2; TRBD1 agrees at 7 bases. Germline V gene sequence: CDR1 SEHNR, CDR2 FQNEAQ (reference sequence). Losses at the gene ends were 5 bases for V and 5 bases for J; bases not matched to a gene: 14. This CDR3 region has 16 residues. The full variable domain, rest sourced from reference TRBV7-9 and TRBJ1-2, is DTGVSQNPRHKITKRGQNVTFRCDPISEHNRLYWYRQTLGQGPEFLTYFQNEAQLEKSRLLSDRFSAERPKGSFSTLEIQRTEQGDSAMYLCASSPPKQGPEYGYTFGSGTRLTVV.

The count of this clone is one. This rearrangement joins TRBV25-1 to TRBJ2-1; TRBD1 matches at 7 bases. V was clipped by 4 bases and J by 4 bases; unmatched bases: 10. CDR1 is MGHDK and CDR2 is SYGVNS in the germline V gene. The CDR3 loop spans 16 amino acids. The CDR3 loop is CASSGDGTVGYNEQFF. The CDR3 bases are TGTGCCAGCAGTGGTGACGGGACAGTCGGATACAATGAGCAGTTCTTC.

This clone showed up just once. The chain joins TRBV15 to TRBJ2-2; 10 bases fit TRBD1. The CDR3 length is 16 residues. Trimming cost V 2 bases and J 5 bases; bases outside gene matches: 5. Germline loops: CDR1 LNHNV, CDR2 YYDKDF (reference sequence). CDR3 in DNA: TGTGCCACCAGCAGACCGACAGGGGGCAAGACCGGGGAGCTGTTTTTT. The encoded protein is CATSRPTGGKTGELFF.

The CDR3 bases are TGTGCCAGTAGTACACCCAGGAGGGGAACTGAAGCTTTCTTT. Translating it yields CASSTPRRGTEAFF. The gene calls are TRBV19 and TRBJ1-1; D perhaps matches TRBD1 (5 bases). The CDR3 contains 14 residues. Trimming cost V 4 bases and J 5 bases, with 14 bases left between them. The germline CDR1 and CDR2 sequences are LNHDA and SQIVND (reference sequence). The variable domain in full, completed from reference TRBV19 and TRBJ1-1, reads DGGITQSPKYLFRKEGQNVTLSCEQNLNHDAMYWYRQDPGQGLRLIYYSQIVNDFQKGDIAEGYSVSREKKESFPLTVTSAQKNPTAFYLCASSTPRRGTEAFFGQGTRLTVV.

This clone was counted only a few times. The rearrangement uses TRBV4-1 and TRBJ1-5, with D perhaps matching TRBD1 (6 bases). The CDR3 consists of 15 residues. Deletions cut 4 bases from V and 2 bases from J, with 12 bases between. CDR1 MGHRA and CDR2 YSYEKL come from the germline V gene. The CDR3 DNA reads as TGCGCCAGCAGCCGTTTGACAGGTGGCAATCAGCCCCAGCATTTT. Translation: CASSRLTGGNQPQHF.

This clone was seen once. The chain is built from TRBV30 and TRBJ1-5, with D unresolved. The CDR3 loop spans 14 amino acids. V dropped 0 bases and J dropped 7 bases, with 13 bases sitting between them. Per the germline V gene, CDR1 is GTSNPN and CDR2 is SVGIG (reference sequence). The CDR3 protein is CAWSVGRDGQPQHF. The CDR3 DNA follows: TGTGCCTGGAGTGTAGGGAGGGATGGCCAGCCCCAGCATTTT.

Only a few counts were recorded for this clone. The rearrangement uses TRBV10-3 and TRBJ2-7; D gene uncertain. From germline, CDR1 is ENHRY and CDR2 SYGVKD. The CDR3 sequence is 14 residues long. Trimming removed 5 bases from V and 1 base from J, with 12 bases in between. CDR3 loop: CAISKAPRSYEQYF. The CDR3 nucleotides read TGTGCCATCAGTAAAGCGCCCAGATCCTACGAGCAGTACTTC.

J is TRBJ2-1 and V is TRBV9; 8 positions match TRBD1. The CDR3 is 16 residues long. J was trimmed by 2 bases and V by 0 bases; bases with no gene match: 4. The germline V gene encodes CDR1 SGDLS and CDR2 YYNGEE. For the CDR3, the DNA is TGTGCCAGCAGCGTAGAGAGGACAGGGACCTACAATGAGCAGTTCTTC. Its translation: CASSVERTGTYNEQFF.

The chain is built from TRBV9 and TRBJ1-5; 8 nucleotides align to TRBD1. V trimming: 0 bases; J trimming: 0 bases; junction bases outside the gene matches: 2. This CDR3 is 16 amino acids long. Germline CDR1 and CDR2: SGDLS and YYNGEE. CDR3 DNA: TGTGCCAGCAGCGTAGTGGGACAGGTTAGCAATCAGCCCCAGCATTTT. As protein: CASSVVGQVSNQPQHF.

The J gene is TRBJ1-2, the V gene TRBV9; a possible D gene is TRBD1 (6 bases). CDR3 length equals 15 residues. Per germline, CDR1 SGDLS and CDR2 YYNGEE. V was pared by 0 bases and J by 5 bases, with 14 bases between. The CDR3 DNA reads as TGTGCCAGCAGCGTAGTGATAGGACAGAAATATGGCTACACCTTC. Translation: CASSVVIGQKYGYTF. Complete variable domain (other parts from reference TRBV9 and TRBJ1-2): DSGVTQTPKHLITATGQRVTLRCSPRSGDLSVYWYQQSLDQGLQFLIQYYNGEERAKGNILERFSAQQFPDLHSELNLSSLELGDSALYFCASSVVIGQKYGYTFGSGTRLTVV.